A selection of T cell receptor beta chains follows, all from one sample in a study of blood T cell repertoires in COVID-19. Only in-frame clones appear in the TCRdb table, and some are missing; sequencing was by immunoSEQ multiplex PCR. Here the sample spans around 460,000 clones, approximately 90% being singletons. The specimen was peripheral blood. The receptors derive from a man aged 18 to 30 with COVID-19, enrolled during active disease. Both conserved end residues are part of each CDR3. A D gene is named only where the DNA matches it firmly. Where a row states a size, it is once, few, many or the class of an expanded clone; other rows omit it.

d_gene | j_gene | abundance | v_gene | CDR3nt | CDR3aa
TRBD2 | TRBJ2-3 | once | TRBV18 | TGTGCCAGCTCACCAAATGCGGGAGCGGCGACAGATACGCAGTATTTT | CASSPNAGAATDTQYF
TRBD2 | TRBJ2-3 | . | TRBV9 | TGTGCCAGCAGCGTAGGCGGGAGTACAGATACGCAGTATTTT | CASSVGGSTDTQYF
TRBD1 | TRBJ2-2 | . | TRBV27 | TGTGCCAGCAGACGTCGTTTCGGGACAGAGAACACCGGGGAGCTGTTTTTT | CASRRRFGTENTGELFF
TRBD1 | TRBJ1-2 | . | TRBV14 | TGTGCCAGCAGCCAAGCGGGACAGGGGGTTGGCTACACCTTC | CASSQAGQGVGYTF
TRBD2 | TRBJ2-7 | . | TRBV4-1 | TGCGCCAGCAGCCAAGATCTTGCGAAAGGGCGAGGACTAGCGGGAGTCTACGAGCAGTACTTC | CASSQDLAKGRGLAGVYEQYF
TRBD2 | TRBJ2-2 | . | TRBV19 | TGTGCCAGTTTTTCCAGCGGGGGGAGGAACGGGGAGCTGTTTTTT | CASFSSGGRNGELFF
. | TRBJ2-3 | . | TRBV6-4 | TGTGCCAGCAGTGAGGGGCCGCAGAGCACAGATACGCAGTATTTT | CASSEGPQSTDTQYF
TRBD1 | TRBJ1-2 | . | TRBV6-5 | TGTGCCAGCATCAGGACAGGGAGTCATGGCTACACCTTC | CASIRTGSHGYTF
. | TRBJ1-1 | . | TRBV7-3 | TGTGCCAGCAGCTCTAACGTGAACACTGAAGCTTTCTTT | CASSSNVNTEAFF
. | TRBJ2-5 | . | TRBV24-1 | TGTGCCACCAGTGACCCTGGGGCGTACTACCAGTACTTC | CATSDPGAYYQYF
. | TRBJ2-1 | once | TRBV6-5 | TGTGCCAGCAGGGACATGGGCTCCTACAATGAGCAGTTCTTC | CASRDMGSYNEQFF
. | TRBJ2-7 | . | TRBV24-1 | TGTGCCACCAGTGGCAAGGGCTCGGGAGTGCACTACGAGCAGTACTTC | CATSGKGSGVHYEQYF
TRBD2 | TRBJ2-1 | . | TRBV11-2 | TGTGCCAGCAGCTTCGGGGGAAGATACAGCGGGAGGGCCCTCAATGAGCAGTTCTTC | CASSFGGRYSGRALNEQFF
. | TRBJ1-1 | . | TRBV7-9 | TGTGCCAGCAGCCCCATGGTGGGAGGCAGCAGGGACACTGAAGCTTTCTTT | CASSPMVGGSRDTEAFF
. | TRBJ2-4 | . | TRBV6-4 | TGTGCCAGCCAAAGGAGGGAGGCCAAAAACATTCAGTACTTC | CASQRREAKNIQYF
TRBD2 | TRBJ2-1 | . | TRBV4-1 | TGCGCCAGCAGCCAGTCCATAGCGGGGGGAGTTAATGAGCAGTTCTTC | CASSQSIAGGVNEQFF
. | TRBJ1-2 | . | TRBV6-1 | TGTGCCAGCAGTGCGCCGACAGGAAACCTAAACTATGGCTACACCTTC | CASSAPTGNLNYGYTF
TRBD1 | TRBJ2-3 | . | TRBV2 | TGTGCCAGCAGTAGGACAGGGGGCCCAGATACGCAGTATTTT | CASSRTGGPDTQYF
. | TRBJ1-1 | once | TRBV27 | TGTGCCAGCACCCCGGGGTTACCGAACACTGAAGCTTTCTTT | CASTPGLPNTEAFF
TRBD1 | TRBJ2-1 | . | TRBV3-1/TRBV3-2 | TGTGCCAGCAGCCAAGGGGTTAGGGGGCGACGGTTCTTC | CASSQGVRGRRFF
. | TRBJ2-2 | . | TRBV18 | TGTGCCAGCTCACCAAACCCCAACCCGGGCACCGGGGAGCTGTTTTTT | CASSPNPNPGTGELFF
TRBD1 | TRBJ2-2 | . | TRBV7-9 | TGTGCCAGCAGCTCACACAGGGGCGTCGGGGAGCTGTTTTTT | CASSSHRGVGELFF
TRBD2 | TRBJ2-1 | . | TRBV3-1/TRBV3-2 | TGTGCCAGCAGCCAAGATCGACTAGCGGGAGGGGGTGAGCAGTTCTTC | CASSQDRLAGGGEQFF
. | TRBJ2-2 | . | TRBV5-5 | TGTGCCAGCAGCTTGAAGCAGAGGGACACCGGGGAGCTGTTTTTT | CASSLKQRDTGELFF
. | TRBJ1-1 | . | TRBV2 | TGTGCCAGCACTTCGACAGTGAACACTGAAGCTTTCTTT | CASTSTVNTEAFF
. | TRBJ1-5 | . | TRBV18 | TGTGCCAGCTCACCACCGGGGGCAGGTACCAATCAGCCCCAGCATTTT | CASSPPGAGTNQPQHF
. | TRBJ1-2 | . | TRBV29-1 | TGCAGCGCCGCAAGACAGGCTGGTGGCTACACCTTC | CSAARQAGGYTF
. | TRBJ1-4 | . | TRBV7-9 | TGTGCCAGCAGCTTACGATCGGGAGGAGAAAAACTGTTTTTT | CASSLRSGGEKLFF
. | TRBJ2-7 | . | TRBV6-6 | TGTGCCAGCAGGGCACATTCCTACGAGCAGTACTTC | CASRAHSYEQYF
TRBD2 | TRBJ2-2 | . | TRBV19 | TGTGCCAGTAGTCCCCAGGGAGGGACCGGGGAGCTGTTTTTT | CASSPQGGTGELFF
. | TRBJ2-2 | . | TRBV5-4 | TGTGCCAGCAGCTTGGCGGGGAAGGACACCGGGGAGCTGTTTTTT | CASSLAGKDTGELFF
. | TRBJ1-6 | . | TRBV12-5 | TGTGCTAGTGGTTTGGTACAGGGTGGGCGGGTCAAGAATTCACCCCTCCACTTT | CASGLVQGGRVKNSPLHF
TRBD2 | TRBJ2-1 | . | TRBV2 | TGTGCCAGCAGAAGCCTAGCGGGGGCCAATGAGCAGTTCTTC | CASRSLAGANEQFF
. | TRBJ2-1 | . | TRBV24-1 | TGTGCCACCAGTGCGCCGGGATCCTACAATGAGCAGTTCTTC | CATSAPGSYNEQFF
TRBD1 | TRBJ2-3 | . | TRBV7-9 | TGTGCCAGCAGCTTAGGGCAGTCCTACAGGGGAGATACGCAGTATTTT | CASSLGQSYRGDTQYF
. | TRBJ2-5 | . | TRBV7-3 | TGTGCCAGCAGCTTGGGACTCACGCGGGGAGAGACCCAGTACTTC | CASSLGLTRGETQYF
TRBD2 | TRBJ2-1 | . | TRBV5-5 | TGTGCCAGCAGCTTGGCCGACTCTAGCGGGGGGTTATACAATGAGCAGTTCTTC | CASSLADSSGGLYNEQFF
. | TRBJ2-3 | . | TRBV7-3 | TGTGCCAGCAGCTTACACCCCCGCGGAGGTACGCAGTATTTT | CASSLHPRGGTQYF
. | TRBJ1-2 | . | TRBV12-3/TRBV12-4 | TGTGCCAGCAGTTTAGGAGGTAACTATGGCTACACCTTC | CASSLGGNYGYTF
TRBD1 | TRBJ1-4 | . | TRBV27 | TGTGCCAGCAGTAAGCGGGGACAGGGGGCATTAAATGAAAAACTGTTTTTT | CASSKRGQGALNEKLFF
. | TRBJ1-2 | . | TRBV7-9 | TGTGCCAGCAGCCCGGGTCAGAAGGGCTACACCTTC | CASSPGQKGYTF
. | TRBJ2-3 | . | TRBV3-1/TRBV3-2 | TGTGCCAGCAGCCCCAGGACTTTTCCGAGCACAGATACGCAGTATTTT | CASSPRTFPSTDTQYF
. | TRBJ2-3 | . | TRBV5-1 | TGCGCCAGCAGCTTGGCTGACACAGGGGATACGCAGTATTTT | CASSLADTGDTQYF
TRBD2 | TRBJ2-1 | . | TRBV7-6 | TGTGCCAGCAGCTTCGGACTAGCGGGGGCTTACGGTGAGCAGTTCTTC | CASSFGLAGAYGEQFF
. | TRBJ2-6 | . | TRBV18 | TGTGCCAGCTCACCACCGAGTATATCCTCTGGGGCCAACGTCCTGACTTTC | CASSPPSISSGANVLTF
TRBD2 | TRBJ2-3 | . | TRBV29-1 | TGCAGCGTTGCAACTAGCGGGAGGGCCTTCGTTGGTACAGATACGCAGTATTTT | CSVATSGRAFVGTDTQYF
TRBD1 | TRBJ1-2 | . | TRBV27 | TGTGCCAGCAGTTTCCTAGGGGGCGCAGGGGGCTACACCTTC | CASSFLGGAGGYTF
. | TRBJ1-5 | once | TRBV23-1 | TGCGCCAGCAGTCAATCGGCGGCAGGGCATCGAAATCAGCCCCAGCATTTT | CASSQSAAGHRNQPQHF
TRBD2 | TRBJ2-3 | . | TRBV15 | TGTGCCACCAGCAGAGGGCGGGGGACAGATACGCAGTATTTT | CATSRGRGTDTQYF
TRBD2 | TRBJ2-5 | once | TRBV14 | TGTGCCAGCAGCCAAGGACTAGCGGGAGGGCAAGAGACCCAGTACTTC | CASSQGLAGGQETQYF
. | TRBJ1-5 | . | TRBV29-1 | TGCAGCGTTGGACAGGCGACGGATCAGCCCCAGCATTTT | CSVGQATDQPQHF
. | TRBJ2-7 | . | TRBV30 | TGTGCCTGGAGGGCCCCTCGAGGACAGTACGAGCAGTACTTC | CAWRAPRGQYEQYF
TRBD1 | TRBJ2-6 | . | TRBV5-1 | TGCGCCAGCAGCTTACTCGGACAGGGGGCATCTGGGGCCAACGTCCTGACTTTC | CASSLLGQGASGANVLTF
. | TRBJ2-2 | . | TRBV7-2 | TGTGCCAGCAGCTCCGGACTAAATCGGGAGCTGTTTTTT | CASSSGLNRELFF
. | TRBJ2-7 | . | TRBV5-1 | TGCGCCAGCAGCCCGGGCAGGGGCAGGGGATACGAGCAGTACTTC | CASSPGRGRGYEQYF
. | TRBJ2-6 | once | TRBV6-1 | TGTGCCAGCAGTGAATCCCATCCTGGGGCCAACGTCCTGACTTTC | CASSESHPGANVLTF
. | TRBJ2-2 | . | TRBV3-1/TRBV3-2 | TGTGCCAGCAGCCAAGGTTCCGGGTCGCTCACCGGGGAGCTGTTTTTT | CASSQGSGSLTGELFF
. | TRBJ1-5 | . | TRBV4-1 | TGCGCCAGCAGCACCGGGGGGGGCCGGCAGCCCCAGCATTTT | CASSTGGGRQPQHF
TRBD1 | TRBJ1-1 | . | TRBV7-9 | TGTGCCAGCAGCTTAGCAGGACAGGGGGCGAGCACTGAAGCTTTCTTT | CASSLAGQGASTEAFF
TRBD2 | TRBJ2-3 | . | TRBV5-1 | TGCGCCAGCAGCGCACATGGGGGGACTAGTCTACTAAGCACAGATACGCAGTATTTT | CASSAHGGTSLLSTDTQYF